This paragraph covers one TCR beta chain sequence. The antigen is unknown. This record belongs to a study of cytomegalovirus exposure and HLA in healthy donors. Study-level results: The productive fraction for most TCR beta V segments was about 90% or about 30% in an earlier analysis.

The CDR3 sequence is 14 residues long. Germline CDR1 is SGHVS and CDR2 is FNYEAQ. The V end was cut by 1 base, the J end by 4 bases, with 10 bases between. The PCR employed 60 Vbeta primers together with 13 Jbeta primers. TCRdb's table, derived via immunoSEQ multiplex PCR, lists solely in-frame clones and lacks some. Of under 200,000 clones listed, over 60% were seen once; the top ten hold about 1.6%. What was sequenced was PBMCs. The TCR sequence derives from a girl under 18 in good health and CMV-seronegative. V usage is TRBV7-6 and J usage is TRBJ1-2, with a possible D match to TRBD1 (6 bases). The CDR3 sequence is CASSLEGGGYGYTF. The CDR3 DNA sequence: TGTGCCAGCAGCTTAGAAGGGGGGGGCTATGGCTACACCTTC.